These 19 T cell receptor beta chains share one sample of origin, sequenced in a study of blood T cell repertoires in COVID-19. The data were produced by immunoSEQ multiplex PCR, yet TCRdb's version contains in-frame clones alone and is incomplete. This table holds approximately 190,000 clones, about 88% found once. The specimen sequenced was peripheral blood. These receptors all come from a man aged 35 to 55 with active or convalescent COVID-19.

The chain is built from TRBV6-2 or TRBV6-3 and TRBJ2-7, with TRBD1 as a possible D gene (5 bases). V dropped 2 bases and J dropped 6 bases, with 14 bases sitting between them. Looked up from germline, CDR1 is MNHEY and CDR2 is SVGEGT. The CDR3 loop spans 14 amino acids. CDR3 in DNA: TGTGCCAGCAGTTACCAACAGGCGGTCGGCGAGCAGTACTTC. Amino acids: CASSYQQAVGEQYF.

Turning to this clone: This sample also contains other DNA sequences that code for the same CDR3. In DNA, the CDR3 is TGCGCCAGCAGCTCTAGCGGGAGTTCCTACAATGAGCAGTTCTTC. Amino acid sequence: CASSSSGSSYNEQFF. The genes are TRBV5-1 and TRBJ2-1; 10 bases match TRBD2. Trimming at V came to 3 bases and at J to 1 base, leaving 1 base not matched to a gene. Per the germline V gene, CDR1 is SGHRS and CDR2 is YFSETQ. The CDR3 loop spans 15 amino acids.

The chain employs TRBV28 and TRBJ1-5; no definite D call. CDR1 is MDHEN and CDR2 is SYDVKM in the germline V gene. V lost 5 bases and J lost 0, with 8 bases in between. CDR3 size: 14 residues. The CDR3 region is CASSTGFSNQPQHF. The CDR3 DNA is TGTGCCAGCAGTACGGGATTTAGCAATCAGCCCCAGCATTTT.

The chain employs TRBV28 and TRBJ2-3, with TRBD2 matching 7 bases. CDR1 MDHEN and CDR2 SYDVKM come from the germline V gene. The CDR3 has 14 residues. V shed 3 bases, J shed 2 bases, and the junction held 2 bases outside the gene matches. The CDR3 coding sequence is TGTGCCAGCAGTTTGGGAGGGTCCACAGATACGCAGTATTTT. Translation gives CASSLGGSTDTQYF.

The CDR3 sequence is CASSGLAGIGAQYF. The DNA for the CDR3 is TGTGCCAGCTCTGGACTAGCGGGGATTGGGGCCCAGTACTTC. This chain links TRBV2 with TRBJ2-5; 12 bases are a match to TRBD2. Germline CDR1 SNHLY, CDR2 FYNNEI. CDR3 length: 14 amino acids. The V segment lost 8 bases and the J segment 9 bases; nucleotides outside the gene matches: 10. Combining the CDR3 with reference TRBV2 and TRBJ2-5 gives the whole variable domain EPEVTQTPSHQVTQMGQEVILRCVPISNHLYFYWYRQILGQKVEFLVSFYNNEISEKSEIFDDQFSVERPDGSNFTLKIRSTKLEDSAMYFCASSGLAGIGAQYFGPGTRLLVL.

The genes are TRBV7-9 and TRBJ2-7; 10 bases agree with TRBD2. With V trimmed by 5 bases and J by 0 bases, 1 base remained unmatched. Germline V gene sequence: CDR1 SEHNR, CDR2 FQNEAQ (reference sequence). The CDR3 sequence is 14 residues long. Here the CDR3 DNA reads TGTGCCAGCAGCGCTAGCGGGAGCTCCTACGAGCAGTACTTC. This translates into CASSASGSSYEQYF.

V usage is TRBV6-5 and J usage is TRBJ1-3; the D is unclear. Germline V gene sequence: CDR1 MNHEY, CDR2 SVGAGI. V lost 6 bases to trimming and J lost 3 bases, with 9 bases between them. This CDR3 contains 13 residues. The CDR3, as DNA: TGTGCCAGCAGGACCTCAGGTGGAAACACCATATATTTT. Translating gives CASRTSGGNTIYF.

The chain carries TRBV5-1 and TRBJ1-1; the match to TRBD1 covers 10 bases. The trim removed 5 bases at V and 4 bases at J, leaving 8 bases unmatched. Germline lookup yields CDR1 SGHRS and CDR2 YFSETQ. This CDR3 is built from 15 residues. Here the CDR3 reads CASRSTGGPSTEAFF. The DNA of the CDR3 is TGCGCCAGCAGGTCGACAGGGGGCCCGTCCACTGAAGCTTTCTTT.

The CDR3 bases are TGTGCCAGTATCAAACAGGGTGCTTCTGGAAACACCATATATTTT. It is translated as CASIKQGASGNTIYF. The chain carries TRBV19 and TRBJ1-3; perhaps TRBD1 as D (6 bases). The CDR3 has 15 residues. Germline assignment: CDR1 LNHDA and CDR2 SQIVND (reference sequence). With 7 bases removed from V and 1 base from J, the gap between germline ends came to 14 bases.

The V call is TRBV7-2, the J call TRBJ1-2, with a possible D match to TRBD1 (6 bases). Trimming left V 5 bases short and J 0 bases short, with 13 bases between. This CDR3 is 15 amino acids long. In germline, CDR1 is SGHTA, CDR2 FQGNSA. CDR3 sequence reads: CASSPGASANYGYTF. DNA of the CDR3: TGTGCCAGCAGCCCAGGGGCCTCAGCTAACTATGGCTACACCTTC.

The CDR3 reads CASSSGLASSYNEQFF. The CDR3, as DNA: TGTGCCAGCAGTTCGGGACTAGCGAGCTCCTACAATGAGCAGTTCTTC. This sequence joins TRBV27 and TRBJ2-1, with TRBD2 identical over 10 bases. The V gene end was trimmed by 4 bases and the J gene end by 0 bases; junction bases not matched to a gene: 3. The CDR3 totals 16 residues. CDR1 is MNHEY and CDR2 is SMNVEV in the germline V gene (reference sequence).

The V and J genes are TRBV5-1 and TRBJ2-5; D is uncertain. Trimming pared 4 bases from V and 5 bases from J, leaving 12 bases between. Germline CDR1 SGHRS, CDR2 YFSETQ. CDR3 length equals 13 residues. This chain's CDR3 is CASSLATVETQYF. CDR3 DNA: TGCGCCAGCAGCCTCGCTACTGTTGAGACCCAGTACTTC.

The chain links TRBV11-3 to TRBJ2-7; D unclear. This CDR3 comprises 13 residues. Germline CDR1 is SGHNT and CDR2 is YENEEA. Trimming removed 1 base from V and 9 bases from J, with 13 bases in between. The CDR3 sequence: CASSLGSNQRQYF. The CDR3 nucleotides read TGTGCCAGCAGCTTAGGATCTAACCAACGGCAGTACTTC. The variable domain in full, with the rest retrieved from reference TRBV11-3 and TRBJ2-7, is EAGVVQSPRYKIIEKKQPVAFWCNPISGHNTLYWYLQNLGQGPELLIRYENEEAVDDSQLPKDRFSAERLKGVDSTLKIQPAELGDSAVYLCASSLGSNQRQYFGPGTRLTVT.

The rearrangement joins TRBV2 to TRBJ2-7; TRBD2 matches 11 bases. Losses at the gene ends were 6 bases for V and 3 bases for J; bases not matched to a gene: 16. Germline CDR1 reads SNHLY; CDR2 reads FYNNEI. The CDR3 consists of 18 residues. Here the CDR3 reads CASRPSGLAGGSFYEQYF. The CDR3 DNA reads as TGTGCCAGCAGACCATCTGGACTAGCGGGCGGATCATTCTACGAGCAGTACTTC.

The rearrangement uses TRBV18 and TRBJ1-1, with 7 bases identical to TRBD1. Per germline, CDR1 KGHSH and CDR2 LQKENI. Losses at the gene ends were 8 bases for V and 0 bases for J; bases not matched to a gene: 3. CDR3 size: 13 residues. The CDR3 reads CASTQGVNTEAFF. Here the CDR3 DNA reads TGTGCCAGCACCCAGGGGGTGAACACTGAAGCTTTCTTT.

The chain uses TRBV5-1 and TRBJ1-6; TRBD1 agrees at 10 bases. There are 15 residues in the CDR3. Trimming took 7 bases from V and 6 from J; bases not matched to a gene: 7. Germline V gives CDR1 SGHRS, CDR2 YFSETQ. The CDR3 bases are TGCGCCAGCTCCCGGGGGACAGGGGCTAATTCACCCCTCCACTTT. Translation: CASSRGTGANSPLHF.

The chain carries TRBV5-4 and TRBJ2-1; 8 nucleotides agree with TRBD2. The CDR3 is made up of 15 amino acids. Germline CDR1 reads SGHNT; CDR2 reads YYREEE (reference sequence). With V trimmed by 0 bases and J by 5 bases, 4 bases remained unmatched. The DNA of the CDR3 is TGTGCCAGCAGCTTGGGTTTAGCGGGGAACAATGAGCAGTTCTTC. The encoded protein is CASSLGLAGNNEQFF.

V and J are TRBV7-2 and TRBJ2-1; a possible D gene is TRBD2 (6 bases). The germline CDR1 and CDR2 sequences are SGHTA and FQGNSA. V lost 2 bases to trimming and J lost 9 bases, with 26 bases between them. The CDR3 extends over 18 amino acids. The CDR3 DNA reads as TGTGCCAGCAGCTTAATGGGGATGGTAGGGGTCATGCGGGGTGAGCAGTTCTTC. Protein: CASSLMGMVGVMRGEQFF.

V and J are TRBV15 and TRBJ2-5, with 7 bases fitting TRBD2. There are 16 residues in the CDR3. Trimming took 0 bases from V and 7 from J; bases not matched to a gene: 11. The germline gives CDR1 LNHNV, CDR2 YYDKDF (reference sequence). This CDR3 is CATSREGGRSRATQYF. CDR3 DNA: TGTGCCACCAGCAGAGAGGGAGGGAGAAGCCGGGCGACCCAGTACTTC.